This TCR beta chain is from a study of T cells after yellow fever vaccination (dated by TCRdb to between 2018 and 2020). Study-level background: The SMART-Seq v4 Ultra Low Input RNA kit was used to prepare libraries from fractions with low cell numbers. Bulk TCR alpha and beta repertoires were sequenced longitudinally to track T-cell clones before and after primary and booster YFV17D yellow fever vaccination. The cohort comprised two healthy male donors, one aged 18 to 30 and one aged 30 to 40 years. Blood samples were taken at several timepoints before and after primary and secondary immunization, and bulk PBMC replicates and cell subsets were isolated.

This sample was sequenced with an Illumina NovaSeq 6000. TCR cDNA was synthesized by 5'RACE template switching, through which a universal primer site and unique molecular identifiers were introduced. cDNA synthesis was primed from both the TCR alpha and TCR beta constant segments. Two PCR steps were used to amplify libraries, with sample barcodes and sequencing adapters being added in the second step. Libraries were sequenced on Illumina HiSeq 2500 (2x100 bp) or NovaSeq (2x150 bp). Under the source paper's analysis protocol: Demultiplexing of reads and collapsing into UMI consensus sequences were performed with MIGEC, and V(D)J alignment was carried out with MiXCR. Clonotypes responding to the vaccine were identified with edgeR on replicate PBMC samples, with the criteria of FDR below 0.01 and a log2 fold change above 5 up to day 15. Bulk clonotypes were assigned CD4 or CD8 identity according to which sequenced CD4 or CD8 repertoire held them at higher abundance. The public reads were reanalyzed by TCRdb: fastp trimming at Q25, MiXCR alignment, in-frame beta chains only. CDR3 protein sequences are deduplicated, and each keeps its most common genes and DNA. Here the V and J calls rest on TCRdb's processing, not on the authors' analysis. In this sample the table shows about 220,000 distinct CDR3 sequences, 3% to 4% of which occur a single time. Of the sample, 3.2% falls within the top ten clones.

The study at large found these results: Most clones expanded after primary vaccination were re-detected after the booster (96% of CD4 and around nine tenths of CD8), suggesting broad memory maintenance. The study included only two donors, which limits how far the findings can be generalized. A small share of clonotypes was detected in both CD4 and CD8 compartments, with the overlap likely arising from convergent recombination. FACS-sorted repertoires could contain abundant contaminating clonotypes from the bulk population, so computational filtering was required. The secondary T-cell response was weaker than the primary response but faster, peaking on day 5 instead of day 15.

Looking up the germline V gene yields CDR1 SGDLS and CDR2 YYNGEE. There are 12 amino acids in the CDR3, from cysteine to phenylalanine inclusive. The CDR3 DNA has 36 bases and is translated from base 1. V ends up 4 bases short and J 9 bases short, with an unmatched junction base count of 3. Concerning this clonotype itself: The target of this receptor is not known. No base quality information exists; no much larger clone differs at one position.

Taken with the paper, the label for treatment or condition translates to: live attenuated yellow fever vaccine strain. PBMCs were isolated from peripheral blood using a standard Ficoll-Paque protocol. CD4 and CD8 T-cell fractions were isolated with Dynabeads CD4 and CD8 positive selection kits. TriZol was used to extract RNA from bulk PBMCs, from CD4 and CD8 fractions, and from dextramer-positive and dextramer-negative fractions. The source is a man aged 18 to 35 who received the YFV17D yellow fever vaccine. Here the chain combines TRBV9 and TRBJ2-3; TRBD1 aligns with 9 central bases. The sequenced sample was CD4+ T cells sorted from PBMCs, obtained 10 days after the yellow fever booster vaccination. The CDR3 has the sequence CASSPDRGTQYF. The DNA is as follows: TGTGCCAGCAGCCCCGACAGGGGGACGCAGTATTTT.